This T cell receptor beta chain was found in a study of T cells after yellow fever vaccination. TCRdb reanalysed the 5' RACE reads using MiXCR and keeps one entry per CDR3 protein. The table shows 300,000 or so distinct CDR3 sequences, with around 6.8% occurring only once. The CDR3 runs to 13 residues. V lost 11 bases, J lost 4 bases, and 17 bases lay in between. Here the sequenced sample was PBMCs, taken more than 40 days after the first yellow fever vaccination. The chain is built from TRBV12-3 or TRBV12-4 and TRBJ1-1, with D possibly being TRBD1 (6 bases). The sequence was collected from a man younger than 35 who received the YFV17D yellow fever vaccine. The CDR3, as DNA: TGTGCCGTTTGGGGGGGCAGGAGCACTGAAGCTTTCTTT. It translates to CAVWGGRSTEAFF.